This TCR beta chain was retrieved from a study of control samples from healthy donors and cancer patients. CDR1 is SGHVS and CDR2 is FQNEAQ in the germline V gene. CDR3 length: 16 amino acids. Comment on this clone: One end of the junction fails to match germline, which may point to a read error.

The method was immunoSEQ multiplex PCR; TCRdb's version includes in-frame clones alone and lacks a portion of them. The table includes some 40,000 clones, about 95% detected once. The chain joins TRBV7-8 to TRBJ2-4, with 10 bases identical to TRBD2. Sample: blood. This TCR was recovered from a man in his 60s in good health. The DNA for the CDR3 is TGTGCCAGCAGCTTAATAGCGGGAGGACCCAATAACATTCAGTACTTC. This translates into CASSLIAGGPNNIQYF.